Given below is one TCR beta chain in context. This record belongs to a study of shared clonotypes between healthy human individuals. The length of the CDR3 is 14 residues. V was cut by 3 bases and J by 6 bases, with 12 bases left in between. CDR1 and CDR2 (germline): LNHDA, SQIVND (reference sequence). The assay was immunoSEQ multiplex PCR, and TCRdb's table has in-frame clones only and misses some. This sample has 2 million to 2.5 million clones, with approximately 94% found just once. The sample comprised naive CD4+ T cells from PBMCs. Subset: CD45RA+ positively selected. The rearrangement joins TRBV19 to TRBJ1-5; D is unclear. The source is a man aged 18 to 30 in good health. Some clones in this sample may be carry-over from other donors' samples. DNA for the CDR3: TGTGCCAGTAGTATTGTTGGCCCCAGTCAGCCCCAGCATTTT. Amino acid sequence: CASSIVGPSQPQHF.